This is a list of T cell receptor beta chains from one sample in a study of T cells in Graves' hyperthyroidism and ophthalmopathy. TCRdb re-analysed the multiplex PCR reads in MiXCR, keeping a single row per CDR3 protein. The table lists some 460,000 distinct CDR3 sequences, approximately 15% of them singletons, with around an eighth in the top ten. Specimen: blood. The receptors derive from a young woman with Graves' hyperthyroidism. The CDR3 runs from the conserved cysteine through the conserved F or W. The order of the fields is J gene, V gene, CDR3 protein.

>TRBJ2-3|TRBV29-1
CSVEALAGGSANTQYF
>TRBJ2-1|TRBV11-2
CASSSGGLLLNEQFF
>TRBJ1-5|TRBV27
CASRNSNYQPQHF
>TRBJ2-3|TRBV29-1
CTPGRAVDTQYF
>TRBJ2-3|TRBV4-3
CASSRGSGASTDTQYF
>TRBJ2-2|TRBV6-2/TRBV6-3
CASSPDPLHRQGTGELFF
>TRBJ2-7|TRBV6-4
CASLGAGGLWTYYEQYF
>TRBJ2-7|TRBV9
CASSVLGSSYEQYF
>TRBJ2-5|TRBV2
CASMAEETQYF
>TRBJ2-1|TRBV6-1
CASSLFDQSFDEQFF
>TRBJ2-1|TRBV6-1
CASSWLSGEQFF
>TRBJ1-5|TRBV27
CASSRGSVGQPQHF
>TRBJ1-1|TRBV9
CASSVGHQTEAFF
>TRBJ1-2|TRBV20-1
CSATDRGTLYGYTF
>TRBJ2-7|TRBV28
CASGLAEGADGQYF
>TRBJ1-5|TRBV18
CASSPDRTISQPQHF
>TRBJ1-1|TRBV6-5
CASSYRGTGSMNTEAFF
>TRBJ2-1|TRBV4-1
CASSQVAGGLNRQFF
>TRBJ2-6|TRBV28
CAVQGSRSGANVLTF
>TRBJ2-7|TRBV4-1
CASSLVSGKEQYF
>TRBJ2-1|TRBV7-9
CASSLQKTYNEQFF
>TRBJ2-3|TRBV20-1
CSAKKLAGNTDTQYF
>TRBJ2-7|TRBV15
CATSRGTSGRLYEQYF
>TRBJ1-2|TRBV20-1
CSAYPTRDTNYGYTF
>TRBJ2-7|TRBV6-1
CASSRRRTVGYEQYF
>TRBJ2-6|TRBV7-9
CASSLGESGGGSGANVLTF
>TRBJ2-1|TRBV2
CASSSTGQEQFF
>TRBJ1-2|TRBV6-1
CASSRTGLDGYTF
>TRBJ2-3|TRBV13
CASSFGGDPFTDTQYF
>TRBJ2-5|TRBV5-4
CASRGASGGQETQYF
>TRBJ2-7|TRBV28
CASSFKVGQGASYEQYF
>TRBJ2-2|TRBV7-2
CASSPGLPEATGELFF
>TRBJ2-7|TRBV20-1
CSAVVGYAYEQYF
>TRBJ2-7|TRBV20-1
CSARVSSRDNYYEQYF
>TRBJ2-1|TRBV27
CASKIAGNYNEQFF
>TRBJ2-1|TRBV20-1
CSARSEDGSSYNEQFF
>TRBJ2-5|TRBV28
CATFASRGVETQYF
>TRBJ2-7|TRBV7-9
CASSLPGLGYEQYF
>TRBJ2-7|TRBV12-3/TRBV12-4
CASRNRDRSPEQYF
>TRBJ2-3|TRBV12-3/TRBV12-4
CATSLGVYTQYF
>TRBJ2-7|TRBV28
CASSFPPGSGQGAGYEQYF
>TRBJ2-3|TRBV20-1
CSGTTLINERHTSTDTQYF
>TRBJ2-6|TRBV10-3
CAISVGGTGANVLTF
>TRBJ2-1|TRBV20-1
CSARKNEQFF
>TRBJ1-2|TRBV24-1
CATSDSDRGRGYTF
>TRBJ1-1|TRBV29-1
CSVEKGAWNTEAFF
>TRBJ2-3|TRBV5-1
CASSFGRERDTQYF
>TRBJ2-7|TRBV7-2
CASSPRTGPSSYEQYF
>TRBJ2-7|TRBV6-5
CASSYARGPLGEQYF
>TRBJ2-7|TRBV11-3
CASSLVAGGEQYF
>TRBJ2-7|TRBV6-2/TRBV6-3
CASSLTPSGRRVEQYF
>TRBJ2-6|TRBV10-3
CATGEGTNVLTF
>TRBJ1-2|TRBV20-1
CSARGEGQVRPNGYTF
>TRBJ1-6|TRBV20-1
CSAPMHISPSYNSPLHF
>TRBJ2-1|TRBV28
CASSSREPYNEQFF